These T cell receptor beta chains were read from a single sample in a study of T cell responses to AZD1222 COVID-19 vaccine. Data came from immunoSEQ multiplex PCR; TCRdb stores just in-frame clones and leaves some out. The table includes about 150,000 clones, around 88% detected once. The input for sequencing was peripheral blood, taken 28 days after the second AZD1222 dose. The receptors were gathered from an adult who received the AZD1222 COVID-19 vaccine. The CDR3 runs from the conserved cysteine through the conserved F or W. The order of the fields is V gene, clone size, J gene, D gene, CDR3 DNA, CDR3 protein. D genes are given only for firm matches. Expanded clones are given a class, and other clones once, few, many or no size at all.

TRBV2	few	TRBJ1-4	-	TGTGCCAGCAGGCCGGACGGTGGGTACGAAAAACTGTTTTTT	CASRPDGGYEKLFF
TRBV15	-	TRBJ2-2	TRBD1	TGTGCCACCAGCAGGGGACAGGGGCCCGGGGAGCTGTTTTTT	CATSRGQGPGELFF
TRBV5-4	-	TRBJ1-2	-	TGTGCCAGCAGCTTGGTAGGTCGAGCTAACTATGGCTACACCTTC	CASSLVGRANYGYTF
TRBV7-9	-	TRBJ2-1	-	TGTGCCAGCAGCCCAAATGAGCAGTTCTTC	CASSPNEQFF
TRBV5-4	-	TRBJ2-5	TRBD2	TGTGCCAGCTCTCCGGAGGTAGCGGGACATCAAGAGACCCAGTACTTC	CASSPEVAGHQETQYF
TRBV7-9	-	TRBJ1-2	-	TGTGCCAGCAGGGAGGGGTATAGCTATGGCTACACCTTC	CASREGYSYGYTF
TRBV6-5	-	TRBJ1-2	-	TGTGCCAGCAGCGGACGCTCAGGGAACTATGGCTACACCTTC	CASSGRSGNYGYTF
TRBV6-5	-	TRBJ1-2	TRBD1	TGTGCCAGCAGTTACTCGGTTTCAGGGGGCTTTGGCTACACCTTC	CASSYSVSGGFGYTF
TRBV3-1/TRBV3-2	-	TRBJ1-3	-	TGTGCCAGCAGCCAAGATATAGCAAACACCATATATTTT	CASSQDIANTIYF
TRBV29-1	-	TRBJ2-5	-	TGCAGCGTTGATGACGGCCAAGAGACCCAGTACTTC	CSVDDGQETQYF
TRBV6-5	-	TRBJ1-1	-	TGTGCCAGCAGTTATTCGGACAGCATGAACACTGAAGCTTTCTTT	CASSYSDSMNTEAFF
TRBV6-5	-	TRBJ2-3	-	TGTGCCAGCAGTCCCCCGGGGGGCGGTACGCAGTATTTT	CASSPPGGGTQYF
TRBV2	-	TRBJ2-5	TRBD2	TGTGCCAGCACCCGAGGGACTAGCGGGGGCCACCAAGAGACCCAGTACTTC	CASTRGTSGGHQETQYF
TRBV5-6	once	TRBJ2-7	-	TGTGCCAGCAGCCGGGAGTGGGGACAGAGGGCCTACGAGCAGTACTTC	CASSREWGQRAYEQYF
TRBV5-6	-	TRBJ1-5	TRBD1	TGTGCCAGCAGCCCCCGATTTGTGTTTACAGGGGAAGCTAGTCAGCCCCAGCATTTT	CASSPRFVFTGEASQPQHF
TRBV7-8	once	TRBJ2-5	TRBD2	TGTGCCAGCAGGTTGGGGGGGTTGGAGACCCAGTACTTC	CASRLGGLETQYF
TRBV6-5	-	TRBJ1-4	TRBD1	TGTGCCAGCAGAACACAGGGGGCGTGGGAAAAACTGTTTTTT	CASRTQGAWEKLFF
TRBV29-1	once	TRBJ2-1	TRBD1	TGCAGCGTTGCGGGGACAGGGCGGTACAATGAGCAGTTCTTC	CSVAGTGRYNEQFF
TRBV28	-	TRBJ2-7	TRBD2	TGTGCCAGCAGTTACTTCGCGGGGGGCCAAAACGAGCAGTACTTC	CASSYFAGGQNEQYF
TRBV12-5	-	TRBJ2-7	TRBD2	TGTGCTAGTGGACCCCGACGGGCGGGGGACGACGAGCAGTACTTC	CASGPRRAGDDEQYF
TRBV5-4	-	TRBJ2-2	-	TGTGCCAGCAGCTTGGAGGCTGGTGGAATCACCGGGGAGCTGTTTTTT	CASSLEAGGITGELFF
TRBV3-1/TRBV3-2	-	TRBJ2-7	-	TGTGCCAGCAGCCAATCCTACGAGCAGTACTTC	CASSQSYEQYF
TRBV19	-	TRBJ1-5	-	TGTGCCAGTCTCGGACGGGACAATCAGCCCCAGCATTTT	CASLGRDNQPQHF
TRBV5-6	-	TRBJ1-1	-	TGTGCCAGCGGTACATCGGTCGCCGGCGGAGCTTTCTTT	CASGTSVAGGAFF
TRBV6-6	-	TRBJ2-7	-	TGTGCCGGGTCCAGGGGGGAGAGCTACGAGCAGTACTTC	CAGSRGESYEQYF
TRBV18	-	TRBJ1-1	-	TGTGCCAGCTCACCACCGGGTGACACTGAAGCTTTCTTT	CASSPPGDTEAFF
TRBV19	-	TRBJ1-2	-	TGTGCCAGTAGTATAGGTCAGATAAGCTACACCTTC	CASSIGQISYTF
TRBV4-3	-	TRBJ2-1	-	TGCGCCAGCAGCCAATGGTTCGAGCGGCCGTTGAGCGAGCAGTTCTTC	CASSQWFERPLSEQFF
TRBV29-1	-	TRBJ1-4	TRBD1	TGCAGCGCCGGGGACAGCGCGGGAGAAAAACTGTTTTTT	CSAGDSAGEKLFF
TRBV7-2	-	TRBJ2-5	TRBD1	TGTGCCAGCAGCTTAGAGGCGACAGGGATCCAAGAGACCCAGTACTTC	CASSLEATGIQETQYF
TRBV6-5	-	TRBJ1-4	TRBD1	TGTGCCAGCAAAGGGGGCTTGGGCGAAAAACTGTTTTTT	CASKGGLGEKLFF
TRBV19	-	TRBJ2-7	-	TGTGCCAGTAGTATAGGGGGTTACGAGCAGTACTTC	CASSIGGYEQYF
TRBV5-4	-	TRBJ2-7	-	TGTGCCAGCAGCTTGCGAGGCTTGGGGGACTACGAGCAGTACTTC	CASSLRGLGDYEQYF
TRBV4-1	-	TRBJ2-1	TRBD2	TGCGCCAGCAGCCTCTCCCCCCTCGGGCTAGCGGGGCCAGGGGGCTACAATGAGCAGTTCTTC	CASSLSPLGLAGPGGYNEQFF
TRBV30	-	TRBJ1-5	-	TGTGCCTGGAGTCTACAGAGCAATCAGCCCCAGCATTTT	CAWSLQSNQPQHF
TRBV6-2/TRBV6-3	-	TRBJ2-7	-	TGTGCCAGCAGCCCAACCAGGGGAGCCTACGAGCAGTACTTC	CASSPTRGAYEQYF
TRBV5-4	few	TRBJ2-6	TRBD1	TGTGCCAGCAGCAAGCGACAGGGGGCGGTCTCTGGGGCCAACGTCCTGACTTTC	CASSKRQGAVSGANVLTF
TRBV28	few	TRBJ2-7	-	TGTGCCAGCAGCGAAGTGCGGGGTTCCTACGAGCAGTACTTC	CASSEVRGSYEQYF
TRBV30	-	TRBJ2-3	TRBD1	TGTGCCTGGAGTTCCCCCAGGGGGCTTTCAGATACGCAGTATTTT	CAWSSPRGLSDTQYF
TRBV5-4	-	TRBJ1-2	TRBD1	TGTGCCAGCAGCTTGTTTGCAGGGGGTGGCTACACCTTC	CASSLFAGGGYTF
TRBV5-4	-	TRBJ1-3	TRBD1	TGTGCCAGCAGCTCAGGACAGGGGAAGTCTGGAAACACCATATATTTT	CASSSGQGKSGNTIYF
TRBV15	-	TRBJ1-6	TRBD1	TGTGCCACCAGCAAGACCGGGACAGTCTATTCACCCCTCCACTTT	CATSKTGTVYSPLHF
TRBV19	-	TRBJ2-5	TRBD2	TGTGCCAGTAGTAAAGCGGGGGGGAAAACGGAGACCCAGTACTTC	CASSKAGGKTETQYF
TRBV10-1	-	TRBJ2-2	-	TGCGCCAGCAGTGTTAGGACGGACGTTGTTCCGAGCACCGGGGAGCTGTTTTTT	CASSVRTDVVPSTGELFF
TRBV9	-	TRBJ2-5	-	TGTGCCAGCAGCGTAAACACCCAAGAGACCCAGTACTTC	CASSVNTQETQYF
TRBV14	-	TRBJ1-2	-	TGTGCCAGCAGCCAACAAGGACTGGGGGGCTACACCTTC	CASSQQGLGGYTF
TRBV4-1	-	TRBJ1-4	-	TGCGCCAGCAGCCAAGAGTATAATCTCCACGGAGATGAAAAACTGTTTTTT	CASSQEYNLHGDEKLFF
TRBV7-2	-	TRBJ2-7	-	TGTGCCAGCAGCGCGCCCTTAACCTACGAGCAGTACTTC	CASSAPLTYEQYF
TRBV6-1	-	TRBJ1-1	-	TGTGCCAGCAGTGAAGCGGCGGGGTACACTGAAGCTTTCTTT	CASSEAAGYTEAFF